This TCR beta chain was identified in a study of neurological immune-mediated disorders. A 10-nucleotide random UMI tagged transcripts in template-switch 5'RACE cDNA synthesis. TCRdb re-analysed the 5' RACE reads in MiXCR, keeping a single row per CDR3 protein. This sample yields 55,000 to 75,000 distinct CDR3 sequences, of which about 5.2% are seen a single time; about 5.3% belongs to the top ten. This clonotype was observed many times. V trimming: 0 bases; J trimming: 8 bases; junction bases outside the gene matches: 8. CDR1 and CDR2 (germline): SGHTA, FQGNSA. This CDR3 contains 15 residues. This sequence was found in a human donor with multiple sclerosis. The donor label of this sample is uncertain. Sequenced: PBMCs. V gene TRBV7-2 combines with J gene TRBJ1-2, with 8 bases that match TRBD1. CDR3 sequence (DNA): TGTGCCAGCAGCTTAGCGTCGGGGACAGGAGCAGGCTACACCTTC. Amino acid sequence: CASSLASGTGAGYTF.